The 32 T cell receptor beta chains below were found in one sample sequenced in a study of metastatic and nonmetastatic thyroid tumors. Through MiXCR, TCRdb re-clonotyped the PCR reads. The data contain some 64,000 clones, just over 4% of them singletons. No patient received treatment before thyroid surgery. The sequenced material came from blood. These receptors came from a female donor with papillary thyroid cancer or a benign thyroid nodule (not recorded which). Some clones in this sample may be carry-over from other donors' samples.

This clone was detected only a few times. This rearrangement joins TRBV18 to TRBJ2-3; tentative D call: TRBD2 (5 bases). V lost 0 bases, J lost 4 bases, and 5 bases lay in between. Germline V gene data show CDR1 as KGHSH and CDR2 as LQKENI. CDR3 length equals 13 residues. The CDR3 DNA reads TGTGCCAGCTCACCACCTAGCGCAGATACGCAGTATTTT. The encoded protein is CASSPPSADTQYF.

CDR3 region: CASSLALGGYGSPLHF. The CDR3 DNA sequence: TGTGCCAGCAGCTTAGCGCTCGGGGGATACGGTTCACCCCTCCACTTT. The V gene is TRBV7-8, the J gene TRBJ1-6, with D tentatively TRBD1 (5 bases). The CDR3 runs 16 residues. Germline CDR1 SGHVS, CDR2 FQNEAQ. With 0 bases removed from V and 9 bases from J, the gap between germline ends came to 15 bases. Full variable domain (remainder filled in from reference TRBV7-8 and TRBJ1-6): GAGVSQSPRYKVAKRGQDVALRCDPISGHVSLFWYQQALGQGPEFLTYFQNEAQLDKSGLPSDRFFAERPEGSVSTLKIQRTQQEDSAVYLCASSLALGGYGSPLHFGNGTRLTVT.

This clone was picked up many times. The chain uses TRBV24-1 and TRBJ1-5; 11 bases agree with TRBD1. The CDR3 is made up of 16 amino acids. Per germline, CDR1 KGHDR and CDR2 SFDVKD. The trim removed 3 bases at V and 2 bases at J, leaving 2 bases unmatched. The CDR3 region has the DNA TGTGCCACCAGTGATCCGGGACAGGGGGGCAATCAGCCCCAGCATTTT. It specifies CATSDPGQGGNQPQHF.

This clone has a handful of counts. The CDR3 nucleotides read TGTGCCAGCAGTAACCTGAAGGGTCGGGCTTTGAACACTGAAGCTTTCTTT. Its translation is CASSNLKGRALNTEAFF. The gene calls are TRBV12-3 or TRBV12-4 and TRBJ1-1; D is undetermined. This CDR3 region has 17 residues. V lost 5 bases and J 0 bases, leaving 19 bases between the germline ends.

Of note for this clone: Compared with germline, one end of the junction differs, possibly owing to a read error. The chain employs TRBV20-1 and TRBJ2-3, with 13 positions matching TRBD2. The CDR3 contains 17 residues. CDR1 is DFQATT, CDR2 SNEGSKA, per germline (reference sequence). CDR3 protein: CSAPGLAGTGSPDAQYF. In DNA form, the CDR3 reads TGCAGTGCTCCGGGACTAGCGGGGACAGGTTCTCCAGATGCGCAGTATTTT.

This clone was observed many times. The chain carries TRBV5-4 and TRBJ1-6; TRBD1 agrees at 7 bases. This CDR3 is 17 amino acids long. Unmatched junction bases numbered 10, after V lost 4 bases and J lost 3 bases. Germline V CDR1 and CDR2: SGHNT, YYREEE (reference sequence). DNA for the CDR3: TGTGCCAGCAGCGGTTTGACAGGGAGGGGCTATAATTCACCCCTCCACTTT. Translating it yields CASSGLTGRGYNSPLHF.

This clone was found many times. CDR3 in DNA: TGTGCCAGCAGCCCGAGGGGGACAGTGAACACTGAAGCTTTCTTT. Its translation: CASSPRGTVNTEAFF. This chain connects TRBV9 to TRBJ1-1; TRBD1 agrees at 7 bases. The germline CDR1 and CDR2 sequences are SGDLS and YYNGEE. The CDR3 contains 15 residues. J was trimmed by 0 bases and V by 4 bases; bases with no gene match: 6.

This clone was found many times. V gene TRBV6-2 or TRBV6-3 combines with J gene TRBJ2-3; perhaps TRBD1 as D (6 bases). V was trimmed by 2 bases and J by 2 bases, leaving 14 bases between them. CDR1 is MNHEY and CDR2 is SVGEGT in the germline V gene. This CDR3 is 16 amino acids long. The CDR3 coding sequence is TGTGCCAGCAGTTACCTTCACAGGGTTAACACAGATACGCAGTATTTT. Translated, it gives CASSYLHRVNTDTQYF.

About this clone itself: With a much larger clone just one base away, this may be a read error. This CDR3 reads CASSDRDSSYEQYF. The CDR3 DNA sequence: TGTGCCAGCAGTGACCGGGACAGCTCCTACGAGCAGTACTTC. The chain has TRBV12-3 or TRBV12-4 and TRBJ2-7, with TRBD1 matching 7 bases. The length of the CDR3 is 14 residues. The junction had 4 bases not matched to a gene; V was cut back by 5 bases and J by 0 bases.

This clone was detected ten times or more. The chain has TRBV24-1 and TRBJ2-3, with 8 bases identical to TRBD2. The CDR3 runs to 16 residues. CDR1 KGHDR and CDR2 SFDVKD come from the germline V gene. Unmatched junction bases numbered 10, after V lost 3 bases and J lost 6 bases. The CDR3 here is CATSDPFSGVADTQYF. CDR3 coding DNA: TGTGCCACCAGTGATCCCTTTAGCGGGGTTGCGGATACGCAGTATTTT.

Ten or more counts support this clone. The chain combines TRBV12-5 with TRBJ2-1, with 10 bases aligning to TRBD2. Germline CDR1 reads LGHNT; CDR2 reads FRNRAP. The length of the CDR3 is 15 residues. The junction had 5 bases not matched to a gene; V was cut back by 7 bases and J by 2 bases. This chain's CDR3 is CASAPSGSTYNEQFF. As DNA, the CDR3 is TGTGCTAGTGCCCCTAGCGGGAGCACCTACAATGAGCAGTTCTTC. Full variable domain (missing parts from reference TRBV12-5 and TRBJ2-1): DARVTQTPRHKVTEMGQEVTMRCQPILGHNTVFWYRQTMMQGLELLAYFRNRAPLDDSGMPKDRFSAEMPDATLATLKIQPSEPRDSAVYFCASAPSGSTYNEQFFGPGTRLTVL.

This clone came up many times. CDR3 nucleotide sequence: TGCAGTGCTAGAGATTCTGGGCCCCGAGGGTTGAATTCACCCCTCCACTTT. It encodes CSARDSGPRGLNSPLHF. V usage is TRBV20-1 and J usage is TRBJ1-6; D gene uncertain. Trimming removed 0 bases at V and 7 bases at J, with 19 bases between. From germline, CDR1 is DFQATT and CDR2 SNEGSKA (reference sequence). CDR3 size: 17 residues.

The chain has TRBV9 and TRBJ2-5, with D maybe TRBD2 (7 bases). There are 15 residues in the CDR3. V was shortened by 0 bases and J by 4 bases, with 13 bases between the two germline ends. Germline V gene sequence: CDR1 SGDLS, CDR2 YYNGEE. The CDR3 sequence: CASSVGPGEGETQYF. Written as DNA, the CDR3 is TGTGCCAGCAGCGTAGGTCCAGGGGAGGGAGAGACCCAGTACTTC. Looking up the rest from reference TRBV9 and TRBJ2-5 gives the full variable domain: DSGVTQTPKHLITATGQRVTLRCSPRSGDLSVYWYQQSLDQGLQFLIQYYNGEERAKGNILERFSAQQFPDLHSELNLSSLELGDSALYFCASSVGPGEGETQYFGPGTRLLVL.

This clone was counted only a few times. The chain has TRBV19 and TRBJ1-1; D possibly corresponds to TRBD1 (6 bases). The V end lost 1 base, the J end lost 1 base, and 7 bases lay between the germline ends. Germline-derived CDR1 and CDR2 are LNHDA and SQIVND (reference sequence). The CDR3 has 14 residues. The CDR3 nucleotides read TGTGCCAGTAGTATAGGCAGGGGGAACACTGAAGCTTTCTTT. It codes for CASSIGRGNTEAFF.

The sample holds many counts of this clone. The chain carries TRBV28 and TRBJ2-3; D is unresolved. V was shortened by 1 base and J by 4 bases, with 6 bases between the two germline ends. CDR3 size: 13 residues. In germline, CDR1 is MDHEN, CDR2 SYDVKM. CDR3 protein: CASSLSSPDTQYF. The CDR3 DNA is TGTGCCAGCAGTTTATCATCCCCAGATACGCAGTATTTT.

The rearrangement uses TRBV19 and TRBJ1-5, with TRBD1 matching over 7 bases. The V gene's germline CDR1 is LNHDA and CDR2 SQIVND (reference sequence). Trimming removed 4 bases from V and 4 bases from J; junction bases left unmatched: 19. The CDR3 spans 19 residues. CDR3 nucleotides: TGTGCCAGTAGTAGCTTCGGGCCCTTGTTCAGGGGGGAGAATCAGCCCCAGCATTTT. This codes for CASSSFGPLFRGENQPQHF.

This clone has only a few counts. V and J are TRBV18 and TRBJ1-1; D is undetermined. V was cut by 3 bases and J by 8 bases, with 16 bases left in between. From germline, CDR1 is KGHSH and CDR2 LQKENI. This CDR3 spans 14 amino acids. CDR3 protein: CASSPLHTEGEAFF. CDR3 DNA: TGTGCCAGCTCACCTCTCCACACTGAAGGAGAAGCTTTCTTT.

This clone was observed many times. A much larger clone lies a single base off, so this may be a read error. Different DNA sequences within this sample yield the same CDR3. This chain joins TRBV24-1 and TRBJ2-7; 9 bases align to TRBD1. The junction had 3 bases not matched to a gene; V was cut back by 4 bases and J by 0 bases. The germline CDR1 and CDR2 sequences are KGHDR and SFDVKD. The length of the CDR3 is 15 residues. CDR3 bases: TGTGCCACCAGTGACCGGGACAGGGACTCCTACGAGCAGTACTTC. Translating it yields CATSDRDRDSYEQYF.

Ten or more counts support this clone. The same CDR3 also results from other DNA sequences found in this sample. The chain couples TRBV29-1 to TRBJ1-2; unclear D gene. Germline-derived CDR1 and CDR2 are SQVTM and ANQGSEA. This CDR3 region has 11 residues. V was trimmed by 7 bases and J by 7 bases, leaving 13 bases between them. The CDR3 loop is CSAGINRGYTF. As DNA, the CDR3 is TGCAGCGCCGGGATCAATCGTGGCTACACCTTC.

This clone occurred a few times. The chain uses TRBV28 and TRBJ1-1; D is possibly TRBD1 (5 bases). Per germline, CDR1 MDHEN and CDR2 SYDVKM. The germline V and J ends were trimmed by 6 bases and 3 bases, with 14 bases remaining between them. The CDR3 length is 14 residues. The chain's CDR3 is CASSFSGAYTEAFF. As DNA, the CDR3 is TGTGCCAGCAGCTTTAGTGGGGCGTACACTGAAGCTTTCTTT.

As concerns this clone: An end of the junction differs from the germline gene, which may be a read error. This chain's CDR3 is CAGRRGQVSGSNQPQHF. The CDR3 bases are TGTGCCGGCAGGAGGGGACAGGTCTCTGGTAGCAATCAGCCCCAGCATTTT. The V gene is TRBV2, the J gene TRBJ1-5; 8 nucleotides line up with TRBD1. The CDR3 spans 17 residues. Germline V gene lookup returns CDR1 SNHLY and CDR2 FYNNEI. Variable domain in full (rest from reference TRBV2 and TRBJ1-5): EPEVTQTPSHQVTQMGQEVILRCVPISNHLYFYWYRQILGQKVEFLVSFYNNEISEKSEIFDDQFSVERPDGSNFTLKIRSTKLEDSAMYFCAGRRGQVSGSNQPQHFGDGTRLSIL.

The chain links TRBV5-1 to TRBJ2-5; possibly TRBD1 or TRBD2 for D (6 bases each). The CDR3 is 20 residues long. Germline CDR1 reads SGHRS; CDR2 reads YFSETQ. Trimming took 4 bases from V and 0 from J, leaving 28 bases between them. Here the CDR3 reads CASSVVAWTHKRGDQETQYF. As DNA, the CDR3 is TGCGCCAGCAGCGTAGTGGCCTGGACCCACAAAAGGGGGGACCAAGAGACCCAGTACTTC.

This clone came up many times. Here the CDR3 DNA reads TGTGCCAGCAGCCCAGGGACAGGGCATGAGCAGTTCTTC. Translating gives CASSPGTGHEQFF. This chain connects TRBV5-6 to TRBJ2-1; TRBD1 aligns across 9 bases. The trim removed 4 bases at V and 8 bases at J, leaving 4 bases unmatched. This CDR3 region has 13 residues. CDR1 SGHDT and CDR2 YYEEEE come from the germline V gene.

This clone was counted ten times or more. A much bigger clone sits one base away, suggesting this may be a read error. The same CDR3 is also encoded by other DNA sequences in this sample. Here the CDR3 DNA reads TGTGCCAGCAGACCCGCAGGGATCGGGGGGCGCGGTCAGCCCCAGCATTTT. This gives the protein CASRPAGIGGRGQPQHF. The V call is TRBV28, the J call TRBJ1-5; a weak D match, TRBD1 (6 bases). Trimming removed 6 bases from V and 6 bases from J, with 24 bases in between. This CDR3 region has 17 residues. CDR1 and CDR2 from the germline V gene are MDHEN and SYDVKM.

As for this clone: Germline is not matched at one junction end, which may reflect a read error. The J gene is TRBJ2-2, the V gene TRBV5-1; 15 nucleotides align to TRBD2. The germline V gene encodes CDR1 SGHRS and CDR2 YFSETQ. There are 15 residues in the CDR3. Written as DNA, the CDR3 is TGCGCCAGCAGCGGACTAGCGGGAGGGCCCGTGGAGCTGTGTTTT. Encoded protein: CASSGLAGGPVELCF.

The chain is built from TRBV11-3 and TRBJ1-1, with a possible D match to TRBD1 (6 bases). Looked up from germline, CDR1 is SGHNT and CDR2 is YENEEA. V lost 5 bases and J lost 10, with 20 bases in between. This CDR3 has 14 amino acids. CDR3 sequence reads: CASSRGHRKGGAFF. DNA for the CDR3: TGTGCCAGCAGCCGAGGACACCGCAAGGGGGGAGCTTTCTTT.

There are many counts of this clone. J is TRBJ1-2 and V is TRBV10-3; TRBD1 matches 7 bases. CDR3 length equals 15 residues. V lost 6 bases and J lost 5; bases outside the gene matches: 12. Germline V gene sequence: CDR1 ENHRY, CDR2 SYGVKD. The CDR3 sequence is CAISEQNLQGYGYTF. CDR3 DNA: TGTGCCATCAGCGAGCAGAACCTACAGGGGTATGGCTACACCTTC.

Regarding this clone: The CDR3 end shows no conserved phenylalanine or tryptophan, and so a read error is likely. J is TRBJ1-1 and V is TRBV28; the match to TRBD1 covers 8 bases. This CDR3 contains 15 residues. Germline V gene data show CDR1 as MDHEN and CDR2 as SYDVKM. V lost 6 bases, J lost 11 bases, and 17 bases stayed unmatched. CDR3 sequence: CASRPQDRAWVPAFV. The CDR3 coding sequence is TGTGCCAGCAGGCCCCAGGACAGGGCGTGGGTCCCCGCTTTCGTT.

The table lists this clone with a few counts. The genes are TRBV6-1 and TRBJ2-7; 9 bases fit TRBD2. Germline V gene data show CDR1 as MNHNS and CDR2 as SASEGT. CDR3 length equals 13 residues. The V gene end was trimmed by 3 bases and the J gene end by 4 bases; junction bases not matched to a gene: 1. This CDR3 is CASSDLAGYEQYF. CDR3 in DNA: TGTGCCAGCAGTGATCTAGCGGGATACGAGCAGTACTTC.

V gene TRBV2 combines with J gene TRBJ2-2; 12 bases agree with TRBD2. V dropped 4 bases and J dropped 7; count of bases not matched to a gene: 7. The CDR3 length is 16 residues. The germline V gene has CDR1 SNHLY and CDR2 FYNNEI. CDR3 sequence: CASSGGASGRDGELFF. The DNA for the CDR3 is TGTGCCAGCAGTGGGGGGGCTAGCGGGAGGGACGGGGAGCTGTTTTTT.

This clone occurred many times. The chain joins TRBV20-1 to TRBJ2-1; TRBD2 matches 7 bases. CDR3 length equals 17 residues. The V segment lost 2 bases and the J segment 4 bases; nucleotides outside the gene matches: 14. Germline V gene data show CDR1 as DFQATT and CDR2 as SNEGSKA (reference sequence). The CDR3 loop is CSARPRDYRTLYNEQFF. DNA of the CDR3: TGCAGTGCTAGACCTCGGGACTACCGGACGTTATACAATGAGCAGTTCTTC.

Ten or more counts support this clone. V is TRBV30 and J is TRBJ2-1; TRBD2 matches 16 bases. After removal of 5 bases from V and 15 bases from J, the junction contained 7 bases not matched to a gene. The CDR3 covers 13 residues. The V gene's germline CDR1 is GTSNPN and CDR2 SVGIG (reference sequence). CDR3 nucleotide sequence: TGTGCCTGGGCGGGACTAGCGGGGGGGGGGGCGTTCTTC. It codes for CAWAGLAGGGAFF.